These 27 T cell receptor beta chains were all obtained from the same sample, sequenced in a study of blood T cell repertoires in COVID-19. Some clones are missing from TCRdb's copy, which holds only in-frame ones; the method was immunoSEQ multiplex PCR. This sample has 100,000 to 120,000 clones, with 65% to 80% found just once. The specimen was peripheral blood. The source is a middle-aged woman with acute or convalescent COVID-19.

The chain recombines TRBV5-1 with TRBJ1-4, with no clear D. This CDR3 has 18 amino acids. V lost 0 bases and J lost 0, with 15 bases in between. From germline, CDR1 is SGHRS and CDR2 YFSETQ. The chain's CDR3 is CASSLGGPFPATNEKLFF. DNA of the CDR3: TGCGCCAGCAGCTTGGGAGGGCCGTTCCCTGCAACTAATGAAAAACTGTTTTTT.

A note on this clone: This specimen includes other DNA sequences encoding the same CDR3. The CDR3 reads CASSLRAGEAFF. CDR3 DNA sequence: TGTGCCAGCAGTTTACGAGCAGGGGAAGCTTTCTTT. V usage is TRBV28 and J usage is TRBJ1-1; weak D call: TRBD1 (5 bases). The CDR3 runs 12 residues. Germline CDR1 and CDR2: MDHEN and SYDVKM. Trimming cost V 2 bases and J 8 bases, with 9 bases left between them. The whole variable domain, filled in from reference TRBV28 and TRBJ1-1, reads DVKVTQSSRYLVKRTGEKVFLECVQDMDHENMFWYRQDPGLGLRLIYFSYDVKMKEKGDIPEGYSVSREKKERFSLILESASTNQTSMYLCASSLRAGEAFFGQGTRLTVV.

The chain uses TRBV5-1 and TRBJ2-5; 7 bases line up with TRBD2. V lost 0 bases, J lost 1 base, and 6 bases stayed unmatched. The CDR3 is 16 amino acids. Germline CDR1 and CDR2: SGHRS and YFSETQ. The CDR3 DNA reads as TGCGCCAGCAGCTTGGCCCCGCTAGCGGCCCAAGAGACCCAGTACTTC. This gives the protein CASSLAPLAAQETQYF.

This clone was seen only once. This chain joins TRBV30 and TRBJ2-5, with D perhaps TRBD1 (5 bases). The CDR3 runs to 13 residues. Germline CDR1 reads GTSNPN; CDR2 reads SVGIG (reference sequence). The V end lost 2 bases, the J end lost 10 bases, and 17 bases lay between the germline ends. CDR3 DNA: TGTGCCTGGAGTTTCCACTCAGGGAAAGGCCAGTACTTC. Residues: CAWSFHSGKGQYF. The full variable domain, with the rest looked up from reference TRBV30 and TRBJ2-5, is SQTIHQWPATLVQPVGSPLSLECTVEGTSNPNLYWYRQAAGRGLQLLFYSVGIGQISSEVPQNLSASRPQDRQFILSSKKLLLSDSGFYLCAWSFHSGKGQYFGPGTRLLVL.

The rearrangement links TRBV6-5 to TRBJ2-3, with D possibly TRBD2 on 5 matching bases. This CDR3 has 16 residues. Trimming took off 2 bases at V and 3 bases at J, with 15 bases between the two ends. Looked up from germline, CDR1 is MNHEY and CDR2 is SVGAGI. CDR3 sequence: CASSYEPGRRTDTQYF. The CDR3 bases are TGTGCCAGCAGTTACGAACCTGGCAGGAGGACAGATACGCAGTATTTT.

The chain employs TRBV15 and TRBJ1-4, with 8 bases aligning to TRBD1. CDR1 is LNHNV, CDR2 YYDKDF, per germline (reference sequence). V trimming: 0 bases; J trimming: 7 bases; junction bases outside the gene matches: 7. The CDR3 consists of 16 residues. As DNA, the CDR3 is TGTGCCACCAGCAGAGATGGCGGACAGGGTGGTGAAAAACTGTTTTTT. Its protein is CATSRDGGQGGEKLFF. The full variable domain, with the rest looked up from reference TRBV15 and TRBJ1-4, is DAMVIQNPRYQVTQFGKPVTLSCSQTLNHNVMYWYQQKSSQAPKLLFHYYDKDFNNEADTPDNFQSRRPNTSFCFLDIRSPGLGDTAMYLCATSRDGGQGGEKLFFGSGTQLSVL.

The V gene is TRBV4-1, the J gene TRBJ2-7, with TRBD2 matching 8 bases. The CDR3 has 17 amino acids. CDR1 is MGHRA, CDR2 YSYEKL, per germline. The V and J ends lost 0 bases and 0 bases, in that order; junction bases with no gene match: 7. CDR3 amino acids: CASSQEPAGATSYEQYF. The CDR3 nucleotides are TGCGCCAGCAGCCAAGAGCCAGCGGGGGCCACCTCCTACGAGCAGTACTTC.

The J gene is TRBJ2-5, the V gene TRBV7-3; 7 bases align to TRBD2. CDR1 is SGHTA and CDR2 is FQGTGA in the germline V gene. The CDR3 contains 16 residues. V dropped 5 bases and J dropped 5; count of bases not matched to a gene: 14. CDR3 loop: CASSPQASGVAETQYF. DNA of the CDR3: TGTGCCAGCAGCCCCCAGGCGAGCGGGGTCGCTGAGACCCAGTACTTC. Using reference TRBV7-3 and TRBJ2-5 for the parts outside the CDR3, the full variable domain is GAGVSQTPSNKVTEKGKYVELRCDPISGHTALYWYRQSLGQGPEFLIYFQGTGAADDSGLPNDRFFAVRPEGSVSTLKIQRTERGDSAVYLCASSPQASGVAETQYFGPGTRLLVL.

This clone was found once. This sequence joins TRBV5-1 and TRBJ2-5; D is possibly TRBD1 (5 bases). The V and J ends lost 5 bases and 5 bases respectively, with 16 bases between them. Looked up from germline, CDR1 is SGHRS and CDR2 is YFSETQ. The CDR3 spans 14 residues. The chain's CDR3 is CASSDIQGGETQYF. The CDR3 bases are TGCGCCAGCAGTGACATTCAGGGTGGGGAGACCCAGTACTTC.

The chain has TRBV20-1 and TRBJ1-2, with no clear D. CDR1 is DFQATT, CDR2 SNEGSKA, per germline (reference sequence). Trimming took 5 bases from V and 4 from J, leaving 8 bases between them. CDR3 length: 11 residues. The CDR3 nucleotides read TGCAGTGCTTTTTGGAGCTATGGCTACACCTTC. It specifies CSAFWSYGYTF.

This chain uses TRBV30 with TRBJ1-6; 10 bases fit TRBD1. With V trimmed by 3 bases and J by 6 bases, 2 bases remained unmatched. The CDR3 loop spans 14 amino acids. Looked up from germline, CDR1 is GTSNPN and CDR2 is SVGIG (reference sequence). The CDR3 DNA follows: TGTGCCTGGAGCCGGACAGGGGGTAATTCACCCCTCCACTTT. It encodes CAWSRTGGNSPLHF.

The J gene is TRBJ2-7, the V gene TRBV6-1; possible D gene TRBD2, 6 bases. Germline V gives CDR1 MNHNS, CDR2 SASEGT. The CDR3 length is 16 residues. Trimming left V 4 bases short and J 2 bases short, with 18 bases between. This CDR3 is CASSGIPGRETYEQYF. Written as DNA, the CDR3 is TGTGCCAGCAGTGGGATACCGGGACGGGAGACCTACGAGCAGTACTTC.

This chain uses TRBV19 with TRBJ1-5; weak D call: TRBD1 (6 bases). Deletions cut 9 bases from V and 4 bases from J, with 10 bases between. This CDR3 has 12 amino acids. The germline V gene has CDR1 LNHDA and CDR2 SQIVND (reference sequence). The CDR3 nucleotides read TGTGCCAGCCGGACAGCAAATCAGCCCCAGCATTTT. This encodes CASRTANQPQHF.

The CDR3 bases are TGTGCCAGCAGGCGGGACGGCTACGAGCAGTACTTC. It yields the protein CASRRDGYEQYF. The chain has TRBV6-5 and TRBJ2-7; D might be TRBD2 (6 bases). The germline V gene has CDR1 MNHEY and CDR2 SVGAGI. This CDR3 has 12 residues. Trimming took 6 bases from V and 3 from J, leaving 9 bases between them.

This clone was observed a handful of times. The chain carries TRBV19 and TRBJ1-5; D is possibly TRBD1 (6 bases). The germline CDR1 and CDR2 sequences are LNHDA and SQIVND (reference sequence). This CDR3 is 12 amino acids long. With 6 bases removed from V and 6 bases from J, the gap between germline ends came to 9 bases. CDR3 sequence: CASRIQGQPQHF. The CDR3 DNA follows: TGTGCCAGTAGGATACAGGGTCAGCCCCAGCATTTT.

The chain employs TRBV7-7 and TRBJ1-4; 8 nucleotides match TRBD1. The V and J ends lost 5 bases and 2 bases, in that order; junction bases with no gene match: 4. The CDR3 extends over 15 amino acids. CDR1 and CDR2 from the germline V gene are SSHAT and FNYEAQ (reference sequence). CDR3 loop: CASSIGTGTNEKLFF. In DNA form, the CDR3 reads TGTGCCAGCAGCATCGGGACAGGCACTAATGAAAAACTGTTTTTT.

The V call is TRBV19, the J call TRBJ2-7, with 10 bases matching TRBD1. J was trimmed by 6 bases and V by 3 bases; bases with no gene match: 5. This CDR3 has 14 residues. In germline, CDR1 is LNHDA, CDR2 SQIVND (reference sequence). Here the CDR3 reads CASSISDRGLEQYF. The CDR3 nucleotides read TGTGCCAGTAGTATTAGCGACAGGGGGCTCGAGCAGTACTTC.

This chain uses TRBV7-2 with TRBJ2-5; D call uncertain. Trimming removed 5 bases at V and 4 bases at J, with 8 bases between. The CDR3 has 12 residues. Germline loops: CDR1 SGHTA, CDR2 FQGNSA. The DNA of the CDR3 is TGTGCCAGCAGCATAACGGGAGAGACCCAGTACTTC. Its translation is CASSITGETQYF.

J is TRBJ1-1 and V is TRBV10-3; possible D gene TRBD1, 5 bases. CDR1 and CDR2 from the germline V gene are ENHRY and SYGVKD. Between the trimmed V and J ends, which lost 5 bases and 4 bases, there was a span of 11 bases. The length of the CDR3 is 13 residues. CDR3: CAISPTDGTEAFF. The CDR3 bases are TGTGCCATCAGTCCGACAGACGGCACTGAAGCTTTCTTT.

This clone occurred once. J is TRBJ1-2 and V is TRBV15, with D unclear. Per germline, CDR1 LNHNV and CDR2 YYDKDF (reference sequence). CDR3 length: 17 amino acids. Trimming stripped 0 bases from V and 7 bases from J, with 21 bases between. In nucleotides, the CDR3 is TGTGCCACCAGCAGAGATGGAGTGCCAGAGGGTCGGAGTGGCTACACCTTC. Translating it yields CATSRDGVPEGRSGYTF.

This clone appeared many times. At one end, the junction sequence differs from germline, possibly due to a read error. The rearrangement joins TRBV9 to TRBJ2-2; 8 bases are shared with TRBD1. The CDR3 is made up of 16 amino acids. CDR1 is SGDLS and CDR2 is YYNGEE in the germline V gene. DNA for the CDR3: TGTGCCAGCACCGTACAGGGGGGTACGAACACCGGGGAGCTGTTTTTT. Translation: CASTVQGGTNTGELFF.

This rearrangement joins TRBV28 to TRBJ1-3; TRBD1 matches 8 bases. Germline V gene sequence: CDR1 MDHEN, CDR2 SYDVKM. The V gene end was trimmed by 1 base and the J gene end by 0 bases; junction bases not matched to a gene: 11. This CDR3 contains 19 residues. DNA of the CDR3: TGTGCCAGCAGTTTATCCTCCGGGACAGGATCTATCTCTGGAAACACCATATATTTT. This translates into CASSLSSGTGSISGNTIYF.

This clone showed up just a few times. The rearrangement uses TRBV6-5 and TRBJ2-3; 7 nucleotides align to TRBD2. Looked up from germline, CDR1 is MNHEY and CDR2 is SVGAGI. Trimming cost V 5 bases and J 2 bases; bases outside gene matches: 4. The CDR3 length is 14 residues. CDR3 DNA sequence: TGTGCCAGCAGTCTCGGACTAGTCACAGATACGCAGTATTTT. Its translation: CASSLGLVTDTQYF.

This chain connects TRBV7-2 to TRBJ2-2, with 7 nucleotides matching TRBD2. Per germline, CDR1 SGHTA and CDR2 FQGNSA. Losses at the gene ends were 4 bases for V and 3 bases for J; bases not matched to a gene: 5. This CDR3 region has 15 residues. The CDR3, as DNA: TGTGCCAGCAGCTCCTCGCGGGGGTACACCGGGGAGCTGTTTTTT. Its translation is CASSSSRGYTGELFF.

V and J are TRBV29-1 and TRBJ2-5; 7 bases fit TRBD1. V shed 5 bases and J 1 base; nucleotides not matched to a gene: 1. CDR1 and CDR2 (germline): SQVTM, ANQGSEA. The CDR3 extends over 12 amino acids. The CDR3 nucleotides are TGCAGCGTTTCAGGGGGCCAAGAGACCCAGTACTTC. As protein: CSVSGGQETQYF.

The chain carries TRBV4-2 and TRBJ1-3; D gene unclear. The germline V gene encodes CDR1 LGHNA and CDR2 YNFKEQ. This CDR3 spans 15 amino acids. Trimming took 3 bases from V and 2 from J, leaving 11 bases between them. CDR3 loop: CASSQIVDPGNTIYF. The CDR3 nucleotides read TGTGCCAGCAGCCAGATCGTAGATCCTGGAAACACCATATATTTT.

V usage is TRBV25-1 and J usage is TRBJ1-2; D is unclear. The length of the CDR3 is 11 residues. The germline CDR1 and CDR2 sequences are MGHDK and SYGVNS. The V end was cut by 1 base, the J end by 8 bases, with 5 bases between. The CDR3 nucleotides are TGTGCCAGCAGTGAATCTAAAGGCTACACCTTC. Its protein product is CASSESKGYTF.